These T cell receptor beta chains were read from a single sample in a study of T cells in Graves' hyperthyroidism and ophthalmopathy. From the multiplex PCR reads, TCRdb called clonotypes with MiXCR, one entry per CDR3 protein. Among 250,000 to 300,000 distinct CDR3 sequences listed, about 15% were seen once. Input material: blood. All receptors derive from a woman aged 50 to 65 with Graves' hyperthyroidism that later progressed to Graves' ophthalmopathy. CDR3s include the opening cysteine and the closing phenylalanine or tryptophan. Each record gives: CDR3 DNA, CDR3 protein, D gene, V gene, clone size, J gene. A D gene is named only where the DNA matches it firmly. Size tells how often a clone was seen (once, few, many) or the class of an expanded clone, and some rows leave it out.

TGTGCCAGCAGCGACCGGGACAGGGGCCGGAATGAGCAGTTCTTC,CASSDRDRGRNEQFF,TRBD1,TRBV3-1,many,TRBJ2-1
TGCAGTGCCCCCCGACAGGGCCGAGAGCAGTACTTC,CSAPRQGREQYF,TRBD1,TRBV20-1,many,TRBJ2-7
TGTGCCAGCAGTTTAGGGGGAACAGGGAGGTCCTACGAGCAGTACTTC,CASSLGGTGRSYEQYF,NA,TRBV28,many,TRBJ2-7
TGTGCCAGCAGCTTAGGTGGGAGGGCCTCAGATACGCAGTATTTT,CASSLGGRASDTQYF,TRBD2,TRBV7-3,NA,TRBJ2-3
TGTGCCAGCAGCTTAGATAGGGCAGGGGGCAACGAGCAGTACTTC,CASSLDRAGGNEQYF,TRBD1,TRBV11-2,many,TRBJ2-7
TGTGCCAGCCATAGGACAGTCTACGAGCAGTACTTC,CASHRTVYEQYF,NA,TRBV2,many,TRBJ2-7
TGCGCCAGCAGCCAAGGGCAACTAGGAGATACGCAGTATTTT,CASSQGQLGDTQYF,NA,TRBV4-1,many,TRBJ2-3
TGTGCCAGCAGCTTAAACAGGGGGCAAGATACGCAGTATTTT,CASSLNRGQDTQYF,TRBD1,TRBV11-2,many,TRBJ2-3
TGCAGTGCCCCCCCGCCGGACGGAAATTCACCCCTCCACTTT,CSAPPPDGNSPLHF,NA,TRBV20-1,NA,TRBJ1-6
TGCGCCAGCAGGAGGGGATCAACTAATGAAAAACTGTTTTTT,CASRRGSTNEKLFF,NA,TRBV5-1,NA,TRBJ1-4
TGTGCCAGCAGAATTAGCGGGGGTAACACCGGGGAGCTGTTTTTT,CASRISGGNTGELFF,TRBD2,TRBV7-9,many,TRBJ2-2
TGTGCCAGCCGTGACAAGTGGAAAGAGACCCAGTACTTC,CASRDKWKETQYF,NA,TRBV3-1,many,TRBJ2-5
TGCGCCAGCAGCTTGGATATGGGCAGACGAAACACCATATATTTT,CASSLDMGRRNTIYF,NA,TRBV5-1,NA,TRBJ1-3
TGTGCCAGTAGTCCCGCCTTGACAGCTCCCAACACTGAAGCTTTCTTT,CASSPALTAPNTEAFF,NA,TRBV19,few,TRBJ1-1
TGTGCCAGCAGTCCCGGAGGACAGGGGACCGGGGAGCTGTTTTTT,CASSPGGQGTGELFF,TRBD1,TRBV28,many,TRBJ2-2
TGTGCCAGCAGAGACCTCGGTTACGCCGGGACTAATCAGTTCTTC,CASRDLGYAGTNQFF,TRBD2,TRBV6-1,NA,TRBJ2-1
TGTGCCAGCACCCCAGGGGACCAAGAGACCCAGTACTTC,CASTPGDQETQYF,NA,TRBV11-2,many,TRBJ2-5
TGTGCCAGCAGCTCAGGGGCCCAAGAGACCCAGTACTTC,CASSSGAQETQYF,NA,TRBV7-9,many,TRBJ2-5
TGTGCCATCCGTGATAGTTCGGCGGGAGACTACGAGCAGTACTTC,CAIRDSSAGDYEQYF,TRBD2,TRBV10-3,few,TRBJ2-7
TGTGCCAGCAGTTCCCAAGCCCCAGGATCCGGGGGCTACACCTTC,CASSSQAPGSGGYTF,NA,TRBV28,many,TRBJ1-2
TGTGCCAGCAGTTTAGCGACAGCTCAGTCCTACGAGCAGTACTTC,CASSLATAQSYEQYF,NA,TRBV27,NA,TRBJ2-7
TGTGCCAGCAGCGGATCTTATAGCAATCAGCCCCAGCATTTT,CASSGSYSNQPQHF,NA,TRBV28,many,TRBJ1-5
TGCAGTGCTAGAGAGAGCTCGCGGGGAGCGCCCCTCCACTTT,CSARESSRGAPLHF,NA,TRBV20-1,many,TRBJ1-6
TGTGCCACAGGGACAGGCAAGAATGAAAAACTGTTTTTT,CATGTGKNEKLFF,TRBD1,TRBV6-2/TRBV6-3,many,TRBJ1-4
TGTGCCAGCAGCCCCACTAGCGGAGGGGAGACAGATACGCAGTATTTT,CASSPTSGGETDTQYF,TRBD2,TRBV7-9,NA,TRBJ2-3
TGCGCCAGCAGCCAGGGGACTAGCGGAACCCAAGAGACCCAATACTTC,CASSQGTSGTQETQYF,TRBD2,TRBV5-1,many,TRBJ2-5
TGTGCCAGCAGTTACGAGACAGGGGGCAATTCACCCCTCCACTTT,CASSYETGGNSPLHF,TRBD1,TRBV6-5,few,TRBJ1-6
TGTGCCAGCAGTTATCAGACAGGGTGGAGCACTGAAGCTTTCTTT,CASSYQTGWSTEAFF,TRBD1,TRBV6-1,many,TRBJ1-1
TGTGCCAGCAGCGGAGGACGAACCCAAGAGACCCAGTACTTC,CASSGGRTQETQYF,NA,TRBV5-5,many,TRBJ2-5
TGTGCCAGCAGCGGGGACAGCCTGGCCTACGAGCAGTACTTC,CASSGDSLAYEQYF,TRBD1,TRBV5-4,many,TRBJ2-7
TGTGCCAGCAGTTACTCAGGCCCAGGGACAGGGAATCAGCCCCAGCATTTT,CASSYSGPGTGNQPQHF,TRBD1,TRBV6-2/TRBV6-3,few,TRBJ1-5
TGTGCCAGCAGCTTTACTAGCGGGGCCTATGATGAGCAGTTCTTC,CASSFTSGAYDEQFF,TRBD2,TRBV5-4,NA,TRBJ2-1
TGTGCCAGCAGCTTAGCTCCAGGAACCAAAAACATTCAGTACTTC,CASSLAPGTKNIQYF,NA,TRBV7-2,many,TRBJ2-4
TGCAGTGCTAGTGGGGGAGCGAACACCGGGGAGCTGTTTTTT,CSASGGANTGELFF,NA,TRBV20-1,many,TRBJ2-2
TGTGCCAGCGGGACGGCGAACACCGGGGAGCTGTTTTTT,CASGTANTGELFF,NA,TRBV2,many,TRBJ2-2
TGCGCCAGCAGCCATGGTAAACAGGGGGACAACGAGCAGTACTTC,CASSHGKQGDNEQYF,TRBD1,TRBV4-1,NA,TRBJ2-7
TGCAGTGCGGCCCGGACTCAGAAGGAGACCCAGTACTTC,CSAARTQKETQYF,NA,TRBV20-1,many,TRBJ2-5
TGTGCCAGCAGTTACCCTATGCGGGGAGGGGCAGATACGCAGTATTTT,CASSYPMRGGADTQYF,TRBD2,TRBV28,many,TRBJ2-3
TGCGCCAGCAGCCAAGGACAGGGGGCCGGTGAAGCTTTCTTT,CASSQGQGAGEAFF,TRBD1,TRBV4-1,few,TRBJ1-1
TGCGCCAGCAGCTTGGACAGGCCTACCACCGGGGAGCTGTTTTTT,CASSLDRPTTGELFF,NA,TRBV5-1,many,TRBJ2-2
TGCGCCAGCAGCCCCCCTCGACAGGGCGCAACCGACAATGAGCAGTTCTTC,CASSPPRQGATDNEQFF,TRBD1,TRBV5-1,many,TRBJ2-1